These T cell receptor beta chains were read from a single sample in a study of T cells in Graves' hyperthyroidism and ophthalmopathy. One entry per CDR3 protein results from TCRdb running MiXCR on the multiplex PCR reads. The sample has hundreds of thousands of distinct CDR3 sequences; approximately 15% are singletons. The sample taken for sequencing was blood. These receptors were collected from a woman aged 18-30 years with Graves' hyperthyroidism. Both conserved end residues are part of each CDR3. D genes are given only for firm matches. Clone size is given for some rows only: seen once, a few or many times, or a class if the clone is expanded.

TRBJ2-3 | TRBD2 | TRBV10-3 | few | CAIKGLAGSDTQYF | TGTGCCATCAAGGGACTAGCGGGATCAGATACGCAGTATTTT
TRBJ2-3 | - | TRBV20-1 | - | CSATGTDTQYF | TGCAGTGCTACGGGTACAGATACGCAGTATTTT
TRBJ2-7 | - | TRBV2 | - | CASGRESNEQYF | TGTGCCAGCGGTCGGGAGAGCAACGAGCAGTACTTC
TRBJ1-5 | - | TRBV5-6 | - | CASSLSRASNQPQHF | TGCGCCAGCAGCTTGTCCAGGGCGAGCAATCAGCCCCAGCATTTT
TRBJ1-3 | - | TRBV7-2 | - | CASSLRGLLPSGNTIYF | TGTGCCAGCAGCTTGCGGGGGTTACTACCCTCTGGAAACACCATATATTTT
TRBJ2-3 | TRBD1 | TRBV12-3/TRBV12-4 | many | CASSLSGTGLDTQYF | TGTGCCAGCAGTTTGTCCGGGACAGGGTTAGATACGCAGTATTTT
TRBJ2-1 | - | TRBV4-2 | - | CASSQDSYRFRDRGYNEQFF | TGTGCCAGCAGCCAAGATTCCTACCGGTTCCGGGATAGGGGATACAATGAGCAGTTCTTC
TRBJ2-7 | TRBD1 | TRBV6-1 | many | CASVYTGTGVYEQYF | TGTGCCAGCGTGTACACCGGGACAGGGGTCTACGAGCAGTACTTC
TRBJ2-5 | - | TRBV4-3 | - | CASSQTRAEWYQETQYF | TGCGCCAGCAGCCAAACTCGGGCGGAGTGGTACCAAGAGACCCAGTACTTC
TRBJ1-3 | - | TRBV14 | - | CASSQDLTAGNTIYF | TGTGCCAGCAGCCAAGATTTGACAGCAGGAAACACCATATATTTT
TRBJ2-7 | TRBD1 | TRBV7-9 | many | CASSSNRGRVYEQYF | TGTGCCAGCAGCTCCAACAGGGGGCGCGTCTACGAGCAGTACTTC
TRBJ2-5 | - | TRBV29-1 | many | CSTQKGETQYF | TGCAGCACTCAGAAGGGAGAGACCCAGTACTTC
TRBJ2-3 | TRBD2 | TRBV7-9 | many | CASSLVSTGLAGDTQYF | TGTGCCAGCAGCTTAGTTTCAACGGGACTAGCGGGAGATACGCAGTATTTT
TRBJ1-1 | - | TRBV3-1 | few | CASSQVPENTEAFF | TGTGCCAGCAGCCAAGTCCCGGAGAACACTGAAGCTTTCTTT
TRBJ2-4 | - | TRBV6-1 | many | CASSPILGLAKNIQYF | TGTGCCAGCAGCCCCATCCTGGGACTAGCCAAAAACATTCAGTACTTC
TRBJ1-1 | - | TRBV29-1 | few | CRVGATNTEAFF | TGCAGGGTGGGGGCGACGAACACTGAAGCTTTCTTT
TRBJ2-7 | - | TRBV7-2 | few | CASSLETISYEQYF | TGTGCCAGCAGCTTAGAGACTATCAGCTACGAGCAGTACTTC
TRBJ2-3 | TRBD2 | TRBV7-2 | many | CASSLVSGGVTDTQYF | TGTGCCAGCAGCTTAGTTAGCGGGGGGGTGACAGATACGCAGTATTTT
TRBJ2-4 | TRBD1 | TRBV29-1 | few | CSVADRDKNIQYF | TGCAGCGTCGCTGACAGGGACAAAAACATTCAGTACTTC
TRBJ2-2 | - | TRBV5-1 | - | CASSLVSAVGAGELFF | TGCGCCAGCAGCTTGGTGTCGGCCGTAGGCGCCGGGGAGCTGTTTTTT
TRBJ1-2 | - | TRBV28 | many | CASRRTGQTYYGYTF | TGTGCCAGCAGACGCACCGGACAGACCTACTATGGCTACACCTTC
TRBJ2-3 | TRBD2 | TRBV7-9 | few | CASSLAPGGSGTQYF | TGTGCCAGCAGCTTAGCGCCCGGGGGGTCAGGTACGCAGTATTTT
TRBJ2-5 | - | TRBV7-2 | - | CASSFLMGGETQYF | TGTGCCAGCAGCTTTCTGATGGGCGGAGAGACCCAGTACTTC
TRBJ2-1 | TRBD2 | TRBV7-9 | - | CASSPTLAGGLSEQFF | TGTGCCAGCAGCCCTACCCTAGCGGGGGGGCTGAGTGAGCAGTTCTTC
TRBJ2-7 | - | TRBV28 | many | CASTSGQYYGQYF | TGTGCCAGCACCTCAGGACAGTACTACGGGCAGTACTTC